A single sample is the source of the 3 T cell receptor beta chains below, sequenced in a study of CD8+CD57+ T cells in acquired aplastic anemia (dated by TCRdb to between 2018 and 2020). The patients picked for sequencing were ones in whom flow cytometry had shown an expansion of CD8+CD57+ cells. Sequenced using an Illumina HiSeq 2000. Genomic DNA served as template for TCR beta VDJ combination and CDR3 sequence profiling. Using fastp trimming at Q25 and MiXCR clonotype assembly, TCRdb reanalyzed the public sequencing data and kept in-frame beta chains. Each record represents a unique CDR3 protein, reported with the most common genes and DNA among its rows. The sample table holds about 150,000 distinct CDR3 sequences, of which less than 60% were seen once. Clones ranked in the top ten supply about 2.9% of the sample. Sequencing was done on a sample of sorted CD4+, CD8+, or CD8+CD57+ T cells (not recorded which) from PBMCs. All receptors derive from a human donor with aplastic anemia.

This clonotype has at least ten counts. The chain carries TRBV28 and TRBJ1-4; TRBD1 aligns across 10 bases. In germline, CDR1 is MDHEN, CDR2 SYDVKM. This CDR3 is built from 15 residues. Unmatched junction bases numbered 9, after V lost 5 bases and J lost 9 bases. For the CDR3, the DNA is TGTGCCAGCAGTCCGCGTCGGACAGGGGGACAAAAACTGTTTTTT. This codes for CASSPRRTGGQKLFF.

The chain employs TRBV4-1 and TRBJ1-2; TRBD1 agrees at 7 bases. The CDR3 extends over 16 amino acids. Looked up from germline, CDR1 is MGHRA and CDR2 is YSYEKL. The junction had 18 bases not matched to a gene; V was cut back by 8 bases and J by 6 bases. The CDR3 loop is CASGLGGGGGQDGYTF. The CDR3 DNA reads as TGCGCCAGCGGACTAGGGGGCGGGGGCGGGCAGGATGGCTACACCTTC.

This clonotype was observed a single time. The chain recombines TRBV15 with TRBJ2-7; D unclear. V lost 0 bases, J lost 4 bases, and 7 bases lay in between. The CDR3 covers 13 residues. CDR1 and CDR2 from the germline V gene are LNHNV and YYDKDF (reference sequence). DNA for the CDR3: TGTGCCACCAGCAGAGATCTCGCTTACGAGCAGTACGTC. It codes for CATSRDLAYEQYV.